This entry concerns a single T cell receptor (beta chain). The record originates from a study of Ad26.COV2.S vaccination and SARS-CoV-2 variants. The V gene's germline CDR1 is LGHNA and CDR2 YSLEER. Trimming took 0 bases from V and 5 from J; bases not matched to a gene: 5. This CDR3 is 16 amino acids long. This sample's treatment: over 15 received Ad26.COV2.S at low or high dose, single or two shots; about 5 received placebo; per-sample allocation not given. The samples date from day 63 after the first vaccine or placebo injection. The protocol was immunoSEQ multiplex PCR, while the TCRdb copy is restricted to in-frame clones and leaves out a portion. The sample holds around 250,000 clones, roughly nine tenths seen once.

V usage is TRBV4-3 and J usage is TRBJ2-1; TRBD2 agrees at 9 bases. The sample in question was peripheral blood, obtained in a trial of Ad26.COV2.S vaccine versus placebo. The receptor comes from a person between 18 and 59 years old who received the Ad26.COV2.S COVID-19 vaccine or a placebo. The CDR3 reads CASSQDWRGGDNEQFF. In DNA, the CDR3 is TGCGCCAGCAGCCAAGATTGGCGGGGGGGTGACAATGAGCAGTTCTTC.